These 4 T cell receptor beta chains were sequenced from one sample in a study of Ad26.COV2.S vaccination and SARS-CoV-2 variants. Libraries were prepared by immunoSEQ multiplex PCR; TCRdb keeps only in-frame clonotypes and omits some of them. The table has over 400,000 clones, roughly 89% seen once; the top ten hold about 2.5%. Treatment of the sample: 15 to 20 received Ad26.COV2.S at low or high dose, single or two shots; several received placebo; per-sample allocation not given. Samples analyzed were those drawn on day 63 after the first vaccine or placebo injection. Material: peripheral blood, obtained in a trial of Ad26.COV2.S vaccine versus placebo. The receptors stem from a person aged 18-65 years who received the Ad26.COV2.S COVID-19 vaccine or a placebo.

V gene TRBV2 combines with J gene TRBJ2-7; either TRBD1 or TRBD2 may fit D (5 bases each). CDR3 length: 13 amino acids. The V end was cut by 6 bases, the J end by 5 bases, with 14 bases between. Germline CDR1 SNHLY, CDR2 FYNNEI. The CDR3 here is CASRGDGRDEQYF. CDR3 nucleotide sequence: TGTGCCAGCAGGGGGGACGGTCGAGACGAGCAGTACTTC.

The chain has TRBV19 and TRBJ1-2, with 12 positions matching TRBD1. This CDR3 region has 16 residues. With V trimmed by 5 bases and J by 4 bases, 8 bases remained unmatched. Germline CDR1 reads LNHDA; CDR2 reads SQIVND (reference sequence). This CDR3 reads CASSLQGGQGAYGYTF. CDR3 bases: TGTGCCAGTAGTCTCCAGGGGGGACAGGGGGCCTATGGCTACACCTTC.

This clone was counted between two and nine times. This chain connects TRBV11-3 to TRBJ2-7, with D perhaps matching TRBD1 (6 bases). Trimming cost V 0 bases and J 2 bases, with 14 bases left between them. CDR3 length: 16 amino acids. Germline-derived CDR1 and CDR2 are SGHNT and YENEEA. The CDR3: CASSLDRQDLPYEQYV. The CDR3 DNA reads TGTGCCAGCAGCTTAGATCGACAGGACCTACCCTACGAGCAGTACGTC.

The chain links TRBV4-2 to TRBJ1-4, with unresolved D. The germline V and J ends were trimmed by 2 bases and 5 bases, with 12 bases remaining between them. Per germline, CDR1 LGHNA and CDR2 YNFKEQ. The CDR3 is 15 amino acids. The DNA for the CDR3 is TGTGCCAGCAGCCAAAGTTGGGGAGGGAATGAAAAACTGTTTTTT. It is translated as CASSQSWGGNEKLFF.